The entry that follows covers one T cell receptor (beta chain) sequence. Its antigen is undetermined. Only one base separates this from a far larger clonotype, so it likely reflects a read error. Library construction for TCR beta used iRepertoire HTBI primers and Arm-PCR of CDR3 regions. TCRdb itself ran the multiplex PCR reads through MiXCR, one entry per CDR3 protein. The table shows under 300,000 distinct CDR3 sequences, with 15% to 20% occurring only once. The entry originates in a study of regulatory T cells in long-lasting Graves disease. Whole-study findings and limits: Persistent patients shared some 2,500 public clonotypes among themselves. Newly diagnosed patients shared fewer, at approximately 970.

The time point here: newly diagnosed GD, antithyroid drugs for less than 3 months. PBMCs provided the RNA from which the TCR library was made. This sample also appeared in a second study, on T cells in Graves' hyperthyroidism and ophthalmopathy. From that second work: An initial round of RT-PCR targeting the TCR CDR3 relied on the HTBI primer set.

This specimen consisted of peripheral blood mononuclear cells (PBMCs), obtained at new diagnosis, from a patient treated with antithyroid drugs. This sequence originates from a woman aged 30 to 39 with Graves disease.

The CDR3: CASSPRTDLEAFF. For the CDR3, the DNA is TGTGCCAGCAGCCCAAGGACAGATCTTGAAGCTTTCTTT. J is TRBJ2-3 and V is TRBV3-1, with D maybe TRBD1 (6 bases). TRBJ1-1 matches the DNA end more closely, so the J call is doubtful. Germline CDR1 is LGHDT and CDR2 is YNNKEL (reference sequence). The CDR3 loop spans 13 amino acids.